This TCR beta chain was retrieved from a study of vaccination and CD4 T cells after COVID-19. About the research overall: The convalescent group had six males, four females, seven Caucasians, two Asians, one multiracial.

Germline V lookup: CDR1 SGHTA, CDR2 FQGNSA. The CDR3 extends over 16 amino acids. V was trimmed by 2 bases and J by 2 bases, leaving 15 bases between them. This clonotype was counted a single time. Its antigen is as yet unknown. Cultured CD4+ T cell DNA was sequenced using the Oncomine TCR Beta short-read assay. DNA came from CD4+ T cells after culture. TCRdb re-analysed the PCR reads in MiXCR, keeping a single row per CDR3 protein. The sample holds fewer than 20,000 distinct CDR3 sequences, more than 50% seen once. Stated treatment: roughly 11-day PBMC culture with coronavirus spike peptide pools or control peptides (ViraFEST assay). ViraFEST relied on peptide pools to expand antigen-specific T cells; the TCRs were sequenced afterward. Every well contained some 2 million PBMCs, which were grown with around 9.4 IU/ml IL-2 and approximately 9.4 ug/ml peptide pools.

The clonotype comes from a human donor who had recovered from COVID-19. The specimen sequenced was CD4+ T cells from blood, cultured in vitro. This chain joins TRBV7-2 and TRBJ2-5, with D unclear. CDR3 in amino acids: CASSLSRSGAQETQYF. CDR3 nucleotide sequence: TGTGCCAGCAGCTTATCAAGGTCGGGCGCACAAGAGACCCAGTACTTC.